This T cell receptor (beta chain) came from a study of blood T cell repertoires in COVID-19. Whole-study context: The origin of the acute and convalescent COVID-19 samples was the United States, Italy and Spain. Nucleic acid was either cDNA or gDNA, and it came from T cells, B-cell-depleted T cells, or PBMCs.

Original processing notes: Estimation of nucleated cell counts was performed using reference gene primer amplification. Clones were sequenced by immunoSEQ multiplex PCR, and TCRdb holds only the in-frame ones, with some missing. V and J calls and clone size are given by that table; D and trimming were obtained from the DNA. The table has about 88,000 clones, roughly nine tenths seen once; the top ten hold approximately 1.6%. This CDR3 is 15 amino acids long. V was trimmed by 5 bases and J by 4 bases, leaving 15 bases between them. Germline assignment: CDR1 SNHLY and CDR2 FYNNEI. This TCR was sampled from a man between 60 and 75 years old with acute or convalescent COVID-19. Material for sequencing was peripheral blood. This rearrangement joins TRBV2 to TRBJ1-5; D is possibly TRBD1 (6 bases). The CDR3: CASSLQQGLNQPQHF. The CDR3 bases are TGTGCCAGCAGTCTTCAACAGGGTTTGAATCAGCCCCAGCATTTT.